This is a list of T cell receptor beta chains from one sample in a study of response to subunit inactivated influenza vaccine. One entry per CDR3 protein, called by TCRdb with MiXCR from the RT-PCR reads. The sample records 150,000 or so distinct CDR3 sequences, 9.5% to 12% being singletons. Here the sequenced sample was CD8+ T cells sorted from PBMCs, taken less than 30 months after vaccination. The source is a man aged 45 to 70 who received an inactivated influenza vaccine. Both conserved end residues are part of each CDR3. The D gene is left open where the match is weak. Some rows mark clone size as missing; the rest say once, few, many or name a class of expanded clone.

cdr3_aa: CASSRNSNQPQHF
cdr3_nt: TGTGCCAGCAGCCGTAATAGCAATCAGCCCCAGCATTTT
j_call: TRBJ1-5
clone_size: few
v_call: TRBV28
d_call: NA

cdr3_aa: CASSQDQRGGVDTQYF
cdr3_nt: TGTGCCAGCAGCCAAGACCAGCGGGGGGGCGTCGATACGCAGTATTTT
j_call: TRBJ2-3
clone_size: NA
v_call: TRBV4-2
d_call: TRBD2

cdr3_aa: CASSCHPWGRSYNSPLHF
cdr3_nt: TGTGCCAGCAGTTGCCACCCGTGGGGAAGATCCTATAATTCACCCCTCCACTTT
j_call: TRBJ1-6
clone_size: few
v_call: TRBV27
d_call: NA

cdr3_aa: CASSITGTGRYYEQYF
cdr3_nt: TGTGCCAGCAGTATAACCGGGACAGGGAGATACTACGAGCAGTACTTC
j_call: TRBJ2-7
clone_size: few
v_call: TRBV6-2/TRBV6-3
d_call: TRBD1

cdr3_aa: CASSVSGTGASYEQYF
cdr3_nt: TGTGCCAGCAGCGTATCCGGGACAGGGGCTTCCTACGAGCAGTACTTC
j_call: TRBJ2-7
clone_size: few
v_call: TRBV9
d_call: TRBD1

cdr3_aa: CASSGGHQRVSGIGTDTQYF
cdr3_nt: TGTGCCAGCAGCGGCGGTCACCAGCGGGTTTCGGGTATAGGCACAGATACGCAGTATTTT
j_call: TRBJ2-3
clone_size: NA
v_call: TRBV9
d_call: NA

cdr3_aa: CASSQPPQETQYF
cdr3_nt: TGTGCCAGCAGCCAACCCCCACAAGAGACCCAGTACTTC
j_call: TRBJ2-5
clone_size: NA
v_call: TRBV11-1
d_call: NA

cdr3_aa: CPSSSGTPYEQYF
cdr3_nt: TGTCCCAGCAGTTCCGGGACCCCCTACGAGCAGTACTTC
j_call: TRBJ2-7
clone_size: NA
v_call: TRBV28
d_call: NA

cdr3_aa: CATSDFGQDTGELFF
cdr3_nt: TGTGCCACCAGTGATTTTGGCCAGGACACCGGGGAGCTGTTTTTT
j_call: TRBJ2-2
clone_size: few
v_call: TRBV24-1
d_call: NA

cdr3_aa: CSVEGAGALNTQYF
cdr3_nt: TGCAGCGTTGAAGGGGCCGGAGCGTTGAATACGCAGTATTTT
j_call: TRBJ2-3
clone_size: many
v_call: TRBV29-1
d_call: NA

cdr3_aa: CASSLGSGTEAFF
cdr3_nt: TGTGCCAGCAGCTTAGGATCGGGGACTGAAGCTTTCTTT
j_call: TRBJ1-1
clone_size: NA
v_call: TRBV11-3
d_call: NA

cdr3_aa: CASSEQGRYNEQFF
cdr3_nt: TGTGCCAGCAGTGAACAGGGCAGATACAATGAGCAGTTCTTC
j_call: TRBJ2-1
clone_size: few
v_call: TRBV2
d_call: NA

cdr3_aa: CASTYPGGTEYEQYF
cdr3_nt: TGTGCCAGCACCTACCCGGGGGGGACCGAGTACGAGCAGTACTTC
j_call: TRBJ2-7
clone_size: few
v_call: TRBV7-9
d_call: TRBD2

cdr3_aa: CASSLPAMGLAGATDTQYF
cdr3_nt: TGTGCCAGCAGTTTGCCAGCAATGGGACTAGCGGGAGCCACAGATACGCAGTATTTT
j_call: TRBJ2-3
clone_size: NA
v_call: TRBV28
d_call: TRBD2

cdr3_aa: CASSQELAGIRSDTQYF
cdr3_nt: TGCGCCAGCAGCCAAGAACTAGCGGGAATTCGGTCAGATACGCAGTATTTT
j_call: TRBJ2-3
clone_size: few
v_call: TRBV4-3
d_call: TRBD2

cdr3_aa: CASSLASPEQFF
cdr3_nt: TGTGCCAGCAGCTTGGCAAGTCCGGAGCAGTTCTTC
j_call: TRBJ2-1
clone_size: few
v_call: TRBV5-6
d_call: NA

cdr3_aa: CSVVGEVEQFF
cdr3_nt: TGCAGCGTTGTAGGAGAGGTTGAGCAGTTCTTC
j_call: TRBJ2-1
clone_size: NA
v_call: TRBV29-1
d_call: NA

cdr3_aa: CASGLVHKCSQETQYF
cdr3_nt: TGTGCTAGTGGTTTGGTACACAAATGTTCCCAAGAGACCCAGTACTTC
j_call: TRBJ2-5
clone_size: many
v_call: TRBV12-5
d_call: NA

cdr3_aa: CASSDGPLQYGYTF
cdr3_nt: TGTGCCAGCAGTGATGGACCGCTCCAGTATGGCTACACCTTC
j_call: TRBJ1-2
clone_size: NA
v_call: TRBV25-1
d_call: NA

cdr3_aa: CASSQVGSGANVLTF
cdr3_nt: TGTGCCAGCAGCCAAGTCGGATCTGGGGCCAACGTCCTGACTTTC
j_call: TRBJ2-6
clone_size: few
v_call: TRBV4-2
d_call: NA

cdr3_aa: CASSFFGGSSYEQYF
cdr3_nt: TGTGCCAGCAGTTTTTTTGGCGGGAGCTCCTACGAGCAGTACTTC
j_call: TRBJ2-7
clone_size: NA
v_call: TRBV28
d_call: TRBD2

cdr3_aa: CASRLTSGSPDTQYF
cdr3_nt: TGTGCCAGCAGGCTCACTAGCGGGAGCCCAGATACGCAGTATTTT
j_call: TRBJ2-3
clone_size: NA
v_call: TRBV12-3/TRBV12-4
d_call: TRBD2

cdr3_aa: CSAGGLAYNTDTQYF
cdr3_nt: TGCAGTGCTGGGGGACTAGCGTATAACACAGATACGCAGTATTTT
j_call: TRBJ2-3
clone_size: many
v_call: TRBV20-1
d_call: TRBD2

cdr3_aa: CASSSSGYEQYF
cdr3_nt: TGTGCCAGCAGTTCCTCAGGGTACGAGCAGTACTTC
j_call: TRBJ2-7
clone_size: few
v_call: TRBV6-5
d_call: NA

cdr3_aa: CASEGLAGNEQFF
cdr3_nt: TGTGCCAGCGAGGGACTAGCGGGGAATGAGCAGTTCTTC
j_call: TRBJ2-1
clone_size: NA
v_call: TRBV2
d_call: TRBD2

cdr3_aa: CASSLANSHPYTF
cdr3_nt: TGTGCCAGCAGCTTGGCCAATTCTCATCCCTACACCTTC
j_call: TRBJ1-2
clone_size: NA
v_call: TRBV5-5
d_call: NA

cdr3_aa: CASSYTGTGAYEQYF
cdr3_nt: TGTGCCAGCAGCTATACCGGGACAGGGGCCTACGAGCAGTACTTC
j_call: TRBJ2-7
clone_size: many
v_call: TRBV11-2
d_call: TRBD1

cdr3_aa: CAWSVVGRANNEQFF
cdr3_nt: TGTGCCTGGAGTGTAGTCGGGAGGGCCAACAATGAGCAGTTCTTC
j_call: TRBJ2-1
clone_size: few
v_call: TRBV30
d_call: TRBD2

cdr3_aa: CASSFSRGREQYF
cdr3_nt: TGTGCCAGCAGTTTCAGCCGGGGGCGCGAGCAGTACTTC
j_call: TRBJ2-7
clone_size: NA
v_call: TRBV6-2/TRBV6-3
d_call: NA

cdr3_aa: CASRLLAGGINEQFF
cdr3_nt: TGTGCCAGCCGCCTACTAGCGGGAGGGATCAATGAGCAGTTCTTC
j_call: TRBJ2-1
clone_size: once
v_call: TRBV11-3
d_call: TRBD2

cdr3_aa: CASTQSRGETQYF
cdr3_nt: TGTGCCAGCACCCAGTCGCGGGGAGAGACCCAGTACTTC
j_call: TRBJ2-5
clone_size: few
v_call: TRBV6-1
d_call: NA

cdr3_aa: CASRSLAGPYEQYF
cdr3_nt: TGTGCCAGCAGGTCTCTAGCGGGACCCTACGAGCAGTACTTC
j_call: TRBJ2-7
clone_size: NA
v_call: TRBV28
d_call: TRBD2

cdr3_aa: CASSLPLAGADTQYF
cdr3_nt: TGTGCCAGCAGTTTACCACTAGCGGGAGCAGATACGCAGTATTTT
j_call: TRBJ2-3
clone_size: few
v_call: TRBV28
d_call: TRBD2

cdr3_aa: CASSEVYGSGKQYF
cdr3_nt: TGTGCCAGCAGTGAAGTGTATGGATCCGGTAAGCAGTACTTC
j_call: TRBJ2-7
clone_size: few
v_call: TRBV2
d_call: NA

cdr3_aa: CASSVEGSGTYNEQFF
cdr3_nt: TGTGCCAGCAGCGTAGAGGGTAGCGGGACTTACAATGAGCAGTTCTTC
j_call: TRBJ2-1
clone_size: few
v_call: TRBV9
d_call: TRBD2

cdr3_aa: CASSLAGSPYEQYF
cdr3_nt: TGTGCCAGCAGCTTAGCAGGGTCCCCCTACGAGCAGTACTTC
j_call: TRBJ2-7
clone_size: NA
v_call: TRBV13
d_call: NA

cdr3_aa: CASSAGDSYEQYF
cdr3_nt: TGTGCCAGCAGCGCGGGAGATTCCTACGAGCAGTACTTC
j_call: TRBJ2-7
clone_size: many
v_call: TRBV7-9
d_call: TRBD2

cdr3_aa: CASSILGQDQETQYF
cdr3_nt: TGTGCCAGCAGCATCCTCGGACAGGACCAAGAGACCCAGTACTTC
j_call: TRBJ2-5
clone_size: few
v_call: TRBV12-3/TRBV12-4
d_call: TRBD1

cdr3_aa: CASRTSGGYSYNEQFF
cdr3_nt: TGCGCCAGCAGGACTAGCGGGGGTTACTCCTACAATGAGCAGTTCTTC
j_call: TRBJ2-1
clone_size: few
v_call: TRBV4-1
d_call: TRBD2

cdr3_aa: CASSQDHRADQPQHF
cdr3_nt: TGTGCCAGCAGCCAAGATCACAGGGCAGATCAGCCCCAGCATTTT
j_call: TRBJ1-5
clone_size: NA
v_call: TRBV4-2
d_call: NA